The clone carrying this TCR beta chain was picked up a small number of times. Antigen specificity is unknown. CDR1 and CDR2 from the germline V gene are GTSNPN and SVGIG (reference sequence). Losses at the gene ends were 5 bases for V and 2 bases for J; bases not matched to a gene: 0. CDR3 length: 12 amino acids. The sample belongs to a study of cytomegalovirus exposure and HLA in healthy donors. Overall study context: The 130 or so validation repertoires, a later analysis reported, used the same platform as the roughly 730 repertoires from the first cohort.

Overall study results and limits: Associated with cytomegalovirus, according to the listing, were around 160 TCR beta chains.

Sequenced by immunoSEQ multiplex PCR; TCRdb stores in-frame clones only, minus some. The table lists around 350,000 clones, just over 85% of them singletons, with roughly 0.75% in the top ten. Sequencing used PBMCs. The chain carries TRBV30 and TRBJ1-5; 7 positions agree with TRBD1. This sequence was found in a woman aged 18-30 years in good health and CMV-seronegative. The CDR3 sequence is CAWGTGNQPQHF. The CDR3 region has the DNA TGTGCCTGGGGGACAGGCAATCAGCCCCAGCATTTT.